Listed here are 10 T cell receptor beta chains from one sample, sequenced in a study of blood T cells in healthy people across ages. For the second PCR, which ran for about 7 to 11 cycles, a sample-barcoded 5' primer and a J-beta primer mix were used. In TCRdb, the 5' RACE reads were re-called with MiXCR into one record per CDR3 protein. The table lists more than 700,000 distinct CDR3 sequences, about half of them singletons, with roughly 20% in the top ten. Material for sequencing was blood. These receptors were collected from a man at least 80 years old in good health.

The chain couples TRBV19 to TRBJ1-5; the D gene is possibly TRBD1 (5 bases). This CDR3 comprises 14 residues. Per germline, CDR1 LNHDA and CDR2 SQIVND (reference sequence). The V end lost 6 bases, the J end lost 5 bases, and 14 bases lay between the germline ends. The CDR3 reads CASSGTQSYQPQHF. The CDR3 bases are TGTGCCAGTAGCGGGACCCAATCGTATCAGCCCCAGCATTTT.

The CDR3 here is CASTRAGVGSNEQYF. DNA for the CDR3: TGCGCCAGCACTCGGGCAGGCGTGGGAAGCAACGAGCAGTACTTC. The chain joins TRBV4-1 to TRBJ2-5; D is unresolved. The assigned J gene may be wrong: the sequence end matches TRBJ2-7 better. Germline CDR1 is MGHRA and CDR2 is YSYEKL. The CDR3 spans 15 residues.

This clonotype was seen repeatedly, ten times or more. This chain links TRBV7-3 with TRBJ2-5; 7 bases map to TRBD2. With 4 bases clipped from V and 4 bases from J, the junction kept 12 bases outside the gene matches. This CDR3 contains 16 residues. Germline lookup yields CDR1 SGHTA and CDR2 FQGTGA. The CDR3 spells CASSSPSEGGLETQYF. The CDR3 bases are TGTGCCAGCAGCTCCCCCTCTGAGGGAGGGCTAGAGACCCAGTACTTC.

This clonotype was recorded many times. The CDR3 loop reads CASSLAGGGTDTQYF. In nucleotides, the CDR3 is TGTGCCAGCAGTTTAGCAGGGGGCGGCACAGATACGCAGTATTTT. This chain connects TRBV12-3 or TRBV12-4 to TRBJ2-3, with 7 bases aligning to TRBD1. With 0 bases clipped from V and 1 base from J, the junction kept 1 base outside the gene matches. The CDR3 runs 15 residues.

V gene TRBV29-1 combines with J gene TRBJ2-5; maybe TRBD1 (6 bases). The CDR3 runs to 13 residues. CDR1 and CDR2 (germline): SQVTM, ANQGSEA. V was clipped by 4 bases and J by 3 bases, with 12 bases between them. This chain's CDR3 is CSVGIQGKETQYF. Written as DNA, the CDR3 is TGCAGCGTTGGTATACAGGGTAAAGAGACCCAGTACTTC.

This clonotype turned up a few times. The chain uses TRBV7-9 and TRBJ1-4, with 7 positions matching TRBD1. CDR3 size: 16 residues. CDR1 SEHNR and CDR2 FQNEAQ come from the germline V gene (reference sequence). Trimming removed 5 bases from V and 2 bases from J; junction bases left unmatched: 8. CDR3 coding DNA: TGTGCCAGCAGCCCAAGCGACAGGGCCACTAATGAAAAACTGTTTTTT. Its translation is CASSPSDRATNEKLFF.

In its sample, this clonotype was seen many times. The J gene is TRBJ2-7, the V gene TRBV7-2, with unresolved D. V was pared by 1 base and J by 6 bases, with 7 bases between. CDR1 and CDR2 (germline): SGHTA, FQGNSA. This CDR3 spans 12 amino acids. CDR3 bases: TGTGCCAGCAGCTTAGTGGTCGGCGAGCAGTACTTC. It yields the protein CASSLVVGEQYF.

This clonotype was seen more than once but under ten times. The rearrangement joins TRBV27 to TRBJ2-5; tentative D call: TRBD1 (6 bases). The CDR3 totals 14 residues. Trimming removed 5 bases from V and 5 bases from J, with 15 bases in between. Looked up from germline, CDR1 is MNHEY and CDR2 is SMNVEV (reference sequence). CDR3 residues: CASSPGALGETQYF. The CDR3 DNA reads as TGTGCCAGCAGTCCAGGGGCTCTAGGGGAGACCCAGTACTTC.

Points on this clonotype: A junction end diverges from the germline sequence, so it may reflect a read error. The chain combines TRBV5-1 with TRBJ1-4; maybe TRBD1 (6 bases). This CDR3 has 14 amino acids. Per the germline V gene, CDR1 is SGHRS and CDR2 is YFSETQ. The CDR3 loop reads CGSSMDSSNEKLFF. DNA of the CDR3: TGCGGCAGCAGCATGGACAGCAGTAATGAAAAACTGTTTTTT.

CDR3 sequence (DNA): TGTGCCAGCAGTAGGCTAAGAGGGGAGGGCTCCCCGGATACGCAGTATTTT. It encodes CASSRLRGEGSPDTQYF. The chain combines TRBV6-6 with TRBJ2-3; TRBD2 aligns across 7 bases. V trimming: 5 bases; J trimming: 6 bases; junction bases outside the gene matches: 17. This CDR3 contains 17 residues. Germline assignment: CDR1 MNHNY and CDR2 SVGAGI (reference sequence).